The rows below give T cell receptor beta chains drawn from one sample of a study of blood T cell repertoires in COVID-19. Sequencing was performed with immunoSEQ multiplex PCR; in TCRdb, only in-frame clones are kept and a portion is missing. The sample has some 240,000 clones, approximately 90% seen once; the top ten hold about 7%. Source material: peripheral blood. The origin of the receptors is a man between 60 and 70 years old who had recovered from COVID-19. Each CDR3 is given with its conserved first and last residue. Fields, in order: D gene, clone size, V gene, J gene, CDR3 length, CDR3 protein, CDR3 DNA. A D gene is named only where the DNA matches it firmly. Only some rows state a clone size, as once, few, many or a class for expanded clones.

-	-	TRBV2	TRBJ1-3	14	CASTPPGSGNTIYF	TGTGCCAGCACCCCCCCCGGCTCTGGAAACACCATATATTTT
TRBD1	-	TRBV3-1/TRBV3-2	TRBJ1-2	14	CASSQYGTGNGYTF	TGTGCCAGCAGCCAGTATGGGACAGGGAATGGCTACACCTTC
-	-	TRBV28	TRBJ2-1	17	CASSSTGGFSSYNEQFF	TGTGCCAGCAGTTCAACCGGCGGTTTTAGCTCCTACAATGAGCAGTTCTTC
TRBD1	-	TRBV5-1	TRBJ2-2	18	CASSFLRSDRGYTGELFF	TGCGCCAGCAGCTTCCTACGTTCGGACAGGGGATACACCGGGGAGCTGTTTTTT
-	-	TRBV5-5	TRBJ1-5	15	CASSFTGSSNQPQHF	TGTGCCAGCAGCTTTACAGGGTCTAGCAATCAGCCCCAGCATTTT
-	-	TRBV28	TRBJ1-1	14	CASSSGDGNTEAFF	TGTGCCAGCAGCTCTGGAGACGGGAACACTGAAGCTTTCTTT
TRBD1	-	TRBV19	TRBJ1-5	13	CASSRQGAEPQHF	TGTGCCAGTAGCCGACAGGGGGCGGAACCCCAGCATTTT
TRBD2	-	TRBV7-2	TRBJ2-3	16	CASSLGQTSGADTQYF	TGTGCCAGCAGCTTAGGACAGACTAGCGGGGCAGATACGCAGTATTTT
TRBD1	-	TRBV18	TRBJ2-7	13	CASSPGQGAEQYF	TGTGCCAGCTCACCAGGACAGGGGGCCGAGCAGTACTTC
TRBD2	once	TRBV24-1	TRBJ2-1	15	CATSVAGREGNEQFF	TGTGCCACCAGTGTGGCAGGGAGGGAAGGCAATGAGCAGTTCTTC
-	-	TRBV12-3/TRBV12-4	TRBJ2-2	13	CASSRGNTGELFF	TGTGCCAGCAGCAGGGGGAACACCGGGGAGCTGTTTTTT
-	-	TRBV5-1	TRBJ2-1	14	CASSPYQTYNEQFF	TGCGCCAGCAGCCCTTATCAGACCTACAATGAGCAGTTCTTC
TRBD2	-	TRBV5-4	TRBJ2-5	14	CASSPTGGRETQYF	TGTGCCAGCAGCCCGACGGGGGGGCGAGAGACCCAGTACTTC
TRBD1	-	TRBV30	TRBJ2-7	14	CAWSVQGRSYEQYF	TGTGCCTGGAGTGTACAGGGGCGCTCCTACGAGCAGTACTTC
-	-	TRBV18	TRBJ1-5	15	CASSPQGQNNQPQHF	TGTGCCAGCTCACCCCAAGGACAGAACAATCAGCCCCAGCATTTT
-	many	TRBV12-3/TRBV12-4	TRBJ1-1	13	CASSFQGASEAFF	TGTGCCAGCAGTTTTCAAGGGGCCTCTGAAGCTTTCTTT
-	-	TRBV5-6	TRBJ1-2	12	CASSLNGYGYTF	TGTGCCAGCAGCTTGAACGGCTATGGCTACACCTTC
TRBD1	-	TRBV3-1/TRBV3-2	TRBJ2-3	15	CASSPRTGRTDTQYF	TGTGCCAGCAGCCCTCGGACAGGGAGGACAGATACGCAGTATTTT
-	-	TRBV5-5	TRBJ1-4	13	CASSRVHKEKLFF	TGTGCCAGCAGCCGGGTTCATAAGGAAAAACTGTTTTTT
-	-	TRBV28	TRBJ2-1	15	CASSFILRGYNEQFF	TGTGCCAGCAGTTTCATATTGCGGGGATACAATGAGCAGTTCTTC
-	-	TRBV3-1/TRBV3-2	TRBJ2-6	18	CASSQGAGFISGANVLTF	TGTGCCAGCAGCCAGGGGGCAGGGTTCATCTCTGGGGCCAACGTCCTGACTTTC
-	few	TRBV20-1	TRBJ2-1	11	CSARPGVEQFF	TGCAGTGCTAGACCAGGTGTTGAGCAGTTCTTC
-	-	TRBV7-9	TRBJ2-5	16	CASSPNDGGPQETQYF	TGTGCCAGCAGCCCAAATGACGGGGGGCCCCAAGAGACCCAGTACTTC
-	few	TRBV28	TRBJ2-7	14	CASSLARRAYEQYF	TGTGCCAGCAGTTTGGCCCGGAGGGCCTACGAGCAGTACTTC
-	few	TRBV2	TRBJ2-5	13	CASSDPGQETQYF	TGTGCCAGCAGTGACCCAGGGCAAGAGACCCAGTACTTC
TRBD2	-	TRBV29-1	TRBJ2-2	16	CSVGLAGGPDTGELFF	TGCAGCGTGGGACTAGCGGGGGGGCCGGACACCGGGGAGCTGTTTTTT
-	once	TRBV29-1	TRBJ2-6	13	CSVLASEANVLTF	TGCAGCGTGCTGGCTAGCGAAGCCAACGTCCTGACTTTC
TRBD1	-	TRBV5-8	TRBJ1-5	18	CASRLDRGGIGGNQPQHF	TGTGCCAGCAGACTTGACAGGGGAGGGATTGGAGGCAATCAGCCCCAGCATTTT
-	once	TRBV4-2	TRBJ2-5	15	CASSQSWSNQETQYF	TGTGCCAGCAGCCAATCGTGGAGTAACCAAGAGACCCAGTACTTC
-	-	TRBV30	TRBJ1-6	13	CAWSFIGGSPLHF	TGTGCCTGGAGTTTTATAGGGGGATCACCCCTCCACTTT
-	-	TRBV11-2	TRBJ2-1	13	CASSFWRGDEQFF	TGTGCCAGCAGCTTTTGGCGGGGCGATGAGCAGTTCTTC
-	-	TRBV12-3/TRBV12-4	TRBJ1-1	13	CASSPTGFSEAFF	TGTGCCAGCAGTCCCACAGGGTTCTCGGAAGCTTTCTTT
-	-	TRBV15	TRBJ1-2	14	CATSRSGGDYGYTF	TGTGCCACCAGCAGATCGGGGGGCGACTATGGCTACACCTTC
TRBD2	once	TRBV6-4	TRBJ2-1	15	CASSDTLAGGYEQFF	TGTGCCAGCAGTGACACGCTAGCGGGGGGATATGAGCAGTTCTTC
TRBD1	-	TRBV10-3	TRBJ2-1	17	CAIKSGQGAESSNEQFF	TGTGCCATCAAGTCGGGACAGGGGGCGGAATCAAGCAATGAGCAGTTCTTC
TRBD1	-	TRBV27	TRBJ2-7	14	CASRTGTASYEQYF	TGTGCCAGCAGGACCGGGACAGCGTCCTACGAGCAGTACTTC
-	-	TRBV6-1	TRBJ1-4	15	CASSEASTVNEKLFF	TGTGCCAGCAGTGAAGCGTCCACGGTCAATGAAAAACTGTTTTTT
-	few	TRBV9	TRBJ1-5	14	CASSPRTAGGPQHF	TGTGCCAGCAGCCCCCGGACGGCGGGTGGGCCCCAGCATTTT
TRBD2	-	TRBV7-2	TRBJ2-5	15	CASRRLAGGGETQYF	TGTGCCAGCAGACGACTAGCGGGGGGCGGGGAGACCCAGTACTTC
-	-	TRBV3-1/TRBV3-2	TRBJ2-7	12	CASSQGPGEQYF	TGTGCCAGCAGCCAAGGCCCGGGCGAGCAGTACTTC
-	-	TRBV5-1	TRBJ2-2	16	CASSLWLLDNTGELFF	TGCGCCAGCAGCTTGTGGCTTCTCGATAACACCGGGGAGCTGTTTTTT
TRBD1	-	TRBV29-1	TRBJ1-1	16	CSVTPGTGNMNTEAFF	TGCAGCGTAACTCCAGGGACAGGTAACATGAACACTGAAGCTTTCTTT
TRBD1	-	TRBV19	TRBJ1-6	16	CASSIIGGQANSPLHF	TGTGCCAGTAGTATTATAGGGGGACAGGCTAATTCACCCCTCCACTTT
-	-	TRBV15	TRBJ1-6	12	CATSAAPSPLHF	TGTGCCACCAGCGCAGCGCCTTCACCCCTCCACTTT
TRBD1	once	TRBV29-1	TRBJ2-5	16	CSVRPLDRGGGETQYF	TGCAGCGTCAGACCACTGGACAGGGGAGGAGGAGAGACCCAGTACTTC
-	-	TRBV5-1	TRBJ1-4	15	CASSSRPGTNEKLFF	TGCGCCAGCAGTTCGAGGCCGGGAACTAATGAAAAACTGTTTTTT
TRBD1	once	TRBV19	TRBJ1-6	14	CASSRGQGESPLHF	TGTGCCAGTAGTAGGGGACAGGGCGAATCACCCCTCCACTTT
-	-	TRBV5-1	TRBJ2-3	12	CASRTSTDTQYF	TGCGCCAGCAGAACTAGCACAGATACGCAGTATTTT
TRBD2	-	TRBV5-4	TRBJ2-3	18	CASSGWSLGGGQSDTQYF	TGTGCCAGCAGCGGTTGGTCCCTTGGGGGGGGTCAGTCCGATACGCAGTATTTT
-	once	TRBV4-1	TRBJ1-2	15	CASSQDPWDSYGYTF	TGCGCCAGCAGCCAAGATCCATGGGACTCCTATGGCTACACCTTC
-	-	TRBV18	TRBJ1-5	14	CASSPGQTYQPQHF	TGTGCCAGCTCACCTGGACAGACTTATCAGCCCCAGCATTTT
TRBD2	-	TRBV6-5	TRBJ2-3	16	CASSSPGVRGADTQYF	TGTGCCAGCAGTTCCCCAGGCGTGCGGGGGGCAGATACGCAGTATTTT
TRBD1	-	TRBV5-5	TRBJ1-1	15	CASSPRVGGITEAFF	TGTGCCAGCAGCCCGAGGGTAGGGGGCATCACTGAAGCTTTCTTT
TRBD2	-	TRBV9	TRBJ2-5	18	CASSVEGLAGGIQETQYF	TGTGCCAGCAGCGTAGAAGGACTAGCGGGGGGGATCCAAGAGACCCAGTACTTC
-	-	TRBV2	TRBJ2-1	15	CASSLTSPSGNEQFF	TGTGCCAGCAGCTTGACTAGTCCTAGTGGCAATGAGCAGTTCTTC
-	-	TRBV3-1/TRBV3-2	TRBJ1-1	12	CASSQVGRRAFF	TGTGCCAGCAGCCAAGTAGGGAGGAGGGCTTTCTTT
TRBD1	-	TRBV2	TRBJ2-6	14	CASARGPGANVLTF	TGTGCCAGTGCTAGGGGGCCTGGGGCCAACGTCCTGACTTTC
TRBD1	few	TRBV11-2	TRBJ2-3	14	CASSLDRGTDTQYF	TGTGCCAGCAGCTTAGACAGGGGGACAGATACGCAGTATTTT
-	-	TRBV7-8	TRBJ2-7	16	CASSLGLGGREDEQYF	TGTGCCAGCAGCTTAGGGTTGGGTGGCAGAGAGGACGAGCAGTACTTC
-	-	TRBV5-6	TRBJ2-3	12	CASSFQSDTQYF	TGTGCCAGCAGCTTTCAATCAGATACGCAGTATTTT